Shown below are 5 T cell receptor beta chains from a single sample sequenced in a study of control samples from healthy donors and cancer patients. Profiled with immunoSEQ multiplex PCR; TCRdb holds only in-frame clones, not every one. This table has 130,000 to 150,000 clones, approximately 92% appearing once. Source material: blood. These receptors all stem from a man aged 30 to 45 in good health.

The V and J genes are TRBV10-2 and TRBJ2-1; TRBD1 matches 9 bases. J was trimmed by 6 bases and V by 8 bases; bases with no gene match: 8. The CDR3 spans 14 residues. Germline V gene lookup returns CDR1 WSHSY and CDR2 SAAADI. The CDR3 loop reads CASFTGTGINEQFF. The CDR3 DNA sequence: TGCGCCAGCTTTACCGGGACAGGGATCAATGAGCAGTTCTTC.

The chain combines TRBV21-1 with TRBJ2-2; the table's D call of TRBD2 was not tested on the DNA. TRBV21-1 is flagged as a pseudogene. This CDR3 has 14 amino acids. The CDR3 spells CASSKVRGTGELFF. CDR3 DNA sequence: TGTGCCAGCAGCAAAGTGCGGGGGACCGGGGAGCTGTTTTTT.

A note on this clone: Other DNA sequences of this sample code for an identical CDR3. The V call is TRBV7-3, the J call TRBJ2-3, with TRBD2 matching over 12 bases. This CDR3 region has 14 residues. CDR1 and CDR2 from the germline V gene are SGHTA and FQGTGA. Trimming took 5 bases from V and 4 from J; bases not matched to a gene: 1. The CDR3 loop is CASSRTSGADTQYF. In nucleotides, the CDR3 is TGTGCCAGCAGCCGGACTAGCGGGGCAGATACGCAGTATTTT.

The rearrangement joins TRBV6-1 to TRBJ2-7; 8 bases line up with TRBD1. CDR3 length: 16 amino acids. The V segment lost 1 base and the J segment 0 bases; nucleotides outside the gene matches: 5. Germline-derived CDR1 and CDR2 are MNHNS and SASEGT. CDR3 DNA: TGTGCCAGCAGTGAAGGGACAGGGTGGAGCTCCTACGAGCAGTACTTC. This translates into CASSEGTGWSSYEQYF.

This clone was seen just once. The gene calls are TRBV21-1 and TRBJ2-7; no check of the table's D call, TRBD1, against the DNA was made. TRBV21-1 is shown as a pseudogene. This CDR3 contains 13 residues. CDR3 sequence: CASRDRDPYEQYF. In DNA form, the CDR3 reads TGTGCCAGCCGGGACAGGGATCCCTACGAGCAGTACTTC.